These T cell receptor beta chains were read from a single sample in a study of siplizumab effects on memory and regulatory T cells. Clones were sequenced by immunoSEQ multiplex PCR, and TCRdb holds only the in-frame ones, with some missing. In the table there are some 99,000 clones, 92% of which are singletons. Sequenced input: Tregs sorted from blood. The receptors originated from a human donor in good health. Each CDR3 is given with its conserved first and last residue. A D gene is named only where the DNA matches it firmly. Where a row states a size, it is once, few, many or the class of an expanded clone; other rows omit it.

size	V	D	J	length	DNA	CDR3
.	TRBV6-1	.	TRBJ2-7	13	TGTGCCAGTCGGACGGTATTTCAATACGAGCAGTACTTC	CASRTVFQYEQYF
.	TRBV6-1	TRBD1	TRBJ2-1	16	TGTGCCAGCAGTGAAGCGGCAGGGGGCGTGGGCAATGAGCAGTTCTTC	CASSEAAGGVGNEQFF
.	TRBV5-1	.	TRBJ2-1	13	TGCGCCAGCAGCTTGGGAGACGTTAATGAGCAGTTCTTC	CASSLGDVNEQFF
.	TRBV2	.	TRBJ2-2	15	TGTGCCAGCAAGGTCGAGACGTCGAACACCGGGGAGCTGTTTTTT	CASKVETSNTGELFF
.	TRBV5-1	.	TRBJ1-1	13	TGCGCCAGCAGTTTCGTTCAACAGGGAAAAGCTTTCTTT	CASSFVQQGKAFF
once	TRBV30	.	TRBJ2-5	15	TGTGCCTGGAGTGGAATTGGGGGAACAGGGGAGACCCAGTACTTC	CAWSGIGGTGETQYF
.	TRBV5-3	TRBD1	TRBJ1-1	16	TGTGCCAGAAGCTTGGCGACAGGGAGTGTGAACACTGAAGCTTTCTTT	CARSLATGSVNTEAFF
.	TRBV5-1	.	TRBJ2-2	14	TGCGCCAGCATGTTACAGGGATTCACCGGGGAGCTGTTTTTT	CASMLQGFTGELFF
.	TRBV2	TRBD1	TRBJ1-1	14	TGTGCCAGCAGTTCGACAGGGGGAAACACTGAAGCTTTCTTT	CASSSTGGNTEAFF
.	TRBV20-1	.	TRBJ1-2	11	TGCAGTGCCCTGGACCTCTATGGCTACACCTTC	CSALDLYGYTF
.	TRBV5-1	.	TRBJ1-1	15	TGCGCCAGCAGCCCCGGATTAGGCCAGAACACTGAAGCTTTCTTT	CASSPGLGQNTEAFF
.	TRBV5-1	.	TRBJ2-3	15	TGCGCCAGCAGTCTCCTAGCCCGACCCACAGATACGCAGTATTTT	CASSLLARPTDTQYF
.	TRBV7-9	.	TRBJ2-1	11	TGTGCCAGCAGCGGTTACAATGAGCAGTTCTTC	CASSGYNEQFF
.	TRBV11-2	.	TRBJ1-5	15	TGTGCCAGCAGCTTAAACATGGCTAGCAATCAGCCCCAGCATTTT	CASSLNMASNQPQHF
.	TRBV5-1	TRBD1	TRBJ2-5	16	TGCGCCAGCAGCTTGGCCTACAGGGGGCTTCGGGAGACCCAGTACTTC	CASSLAYRGLRETQYF
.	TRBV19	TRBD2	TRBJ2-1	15	TGTGCCAGTAGTGCGGTAGCGGGAGGGAGCGGTGAGCAGTTCTTC	CASSAVAGGSGEQFF
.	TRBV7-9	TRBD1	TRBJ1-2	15	TGTGCCAGCAGCTCATCAGGGGGCCTGGGCTATGGCTACACCTTC	CASSSSGGLGYGYTF
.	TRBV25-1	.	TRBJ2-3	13	TGTGCCAGCACCGGGGGTGGCACAGATACGCAGTATTTT	CASTGGGTDTQYF
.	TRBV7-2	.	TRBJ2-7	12	TGTGCCAGCAGCTTAGTCAGGGACGAGCAGTACTTC	CASSLVRDEQYF
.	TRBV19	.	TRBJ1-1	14	TGTGCCAGTAGTATTAGGGCATTGGACACTGAAGCTTTCTTT	CASSIRALDTEAFF
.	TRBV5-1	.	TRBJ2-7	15	TGCGCCAGCAGCCAGGGGGCAGCGGGAATGTACGAGCAGTACTTC	CASSQGAAGMYEQYF
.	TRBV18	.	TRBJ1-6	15	TGTGCCAGCTCGCTAGCCGGGGGTCATAATTCACCCCTCCACTTT	CASSLAGGHNSPLHF
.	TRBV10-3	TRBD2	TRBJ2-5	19	TGTGCCATCAGTGAAGGGGGGGCGGGACTAGCGGGAGTCCAAGAGACCCAGTACTTC	CAISEGGAGLAGVQETQYF
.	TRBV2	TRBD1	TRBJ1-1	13	TGTGCCAGCAAGACGGACAGGGCGACTGAAGCTTTCTTT	CASKTDRATEAFF
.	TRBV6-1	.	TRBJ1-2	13	TGTGCCAGCAGTGAAATTGGGCGAGAGGGCTACACCTTC	CASSEIGREGYTF
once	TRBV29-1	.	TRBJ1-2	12	TGCAGCGTTGAAGCTTCAACGTGGGGCTACACCTTC	CSVEASTWGYTF
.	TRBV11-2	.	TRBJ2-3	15	TGTGCCAGCAGCTTAGGGACCAAATGGCCAGATACGCAGTATTTT	CASSLGTKWPDTQYF